A selection of T cell receptor beta chains follows, all from one sample in a study of CD8+CD57+ T cells in acquired aplastic anemia. TCRdb analysed the reads with MiXCR anew, one entry per CDR3 protein. The sample has 250,000 to 350,000 distinct CDR3 sequences, approximately 55% seen once; the top ten hold approximately 8%. Sequencing input: sorted CD4+, CD8+, or CD8+CD57+ T cells (not recorded which) from PBMCs. These receptors were collected from a human donor with severe aplastic anemia or a healthy control (not recorded which). Each CDR3 is given with its conserved first and last residue. The D gene is left open where the match is weak. Size is stated for part of the rows, as once, few or many counts, or as a class when the clone is expanded.

many	TRBV7-2	TRBJ2-7	.	TGTGCCAGCAGCAAATCCTACGAGCAGTACTTC	CASSKSYEQYF
many	TRBV20-1	TRBJ1-6	TRBD1	TGCAGTGCAATGACAGGGGCTGATTCACCCCTCCACTTT	CSAMTGADSPLHF
many	TRBV29-1	TRBJ1-3	.	TGCAGCGTTGATGTCACCAACTCTGGAAACACCATATATTTT	CSVDVTNSGNTIYF
.	TRBV2	TRBJ1-5	.	TGTGCCAGTAGTTCCCGGACGGGCAATCAGCCCCAGCAATTT	CASSSRTGNQPQQF
few	TRBV7-8	TRBJ2-7	TRBD2	TGTGCCAGCAGCCTCCCGGGGGGCTACGAGCAGTACTTC	CASSLPGGYEQYF
few	TRBV3-1	TRBJ2-5	TRBD2	TGTGCCAGCAGCCAAGATCTGACTAGCCCTCTCCAACGAGAGACCCAGTACTTC	CASSQDLTSPLQRETQYF
.	TRBV7-2	TRBJ2-7	.	TGTGCCAGCAGCCTCCAGATAGGCACCTACGAGCAGTACTTC	CASSLQIGTYEQYF
.	TRBV7-2	TRBJ1-2	TRBD1	TGTGCCAGCAGCTTCGCACGGACAGGGGGGAGCTTCTATGGCTACACCTTC	CASSFARTGGSFYGYTF
.	TRBV19	TRBJ1-5	TRBD1	TGTGCCAGTAGCCCCTCGGGACAGGGTATCCAGCCCCAGCATTTT	CASSPSGQGIQPQHF
.	TRBV7-8	TRBJ2-3	.	TGTGCCAGCAGCTTAGTAATCCCCCGGTCAGATACGCAGTATTTT	CASSLVIPRSDTQYF
many	TRBV6-5	TRBJ1-1	.	TGTGCCAGCAGTTATAGCCGCTTAAGGGTGTACAACACTGAAGCTTTCTTT	CASSYSRLRVYNTEAFF
few	TRBV4-1	TRBJ2-7	.	TGCGCCAGCAGCCAAGTCGCAGGATTGGGCGAGCAGTACTTC	CASSQVAGLGEQYF
.	TRBV2	TRBJ1-2	TRBD1	TGTGCCAGCACGACAGGGGCGTTTAGGTATGGCTACACCTTC	CASTTGAFRYGYTF
.	TRBV7-2	TRBJ1-6	.	TGTGCCAGCACCCTGGGGTGGACAGATAATTCACCCCTCCACTTT	CASTLGWTDNSPLHF
.	TRBV2	TRBJ1-6	TRBD1	TGTGCCAGCAGACCAGGGGGCGGGGGGTCACCCCTCCACTTT	CASRPGGGGSPLHF
.	TRBV2	TRBJ2-1	.	TGTGCCAGCAGGCAGGGGGACTTTCTTCGTGAGCAGTTCTTC	CASRQGDFLREQFF
.	TRBV12-3/TRBV12-4	TRBJ2-5	TRBD2	TGTGCCAGCAGCCCGACACTAGCGAACCAAGAGACCCAGTACTTC	CASSPTLANQETQYF
.	TRBV2	TRBJ1-2	.	TGTGCCAGCAGTGTTTTGACAGATAACTATGGCTACACCTTC	CASSVLTDNYGYTF
.	TRBV19	TRBJ2-7	.	TGTGCCATCAACAGGCCCCTCTCCTACGAGCAGTACTTC	CAINRPLSYEQYF
.	TRBV7-6	TRBJ2-7	.	TGTGCCAGCAGCGGTAGTGGGGGCGAGCAGTACTTC	CASSGSGGEQYF
.	TRBV29-1	TRBJ1-2	TRBD1	TGCAGCGTAGGACAGGGGGCGGACTATGGCTACACCTTC	CSVGQGADYGYTF
few	TRBV5-1	TRBJ1-6	TRBD1	TGCGCCAGCAGCTTGGACAGGGGTGACTCACCCCTCCACTTT	CASSLDRGDSPLHF
.	TRBV2	TRBJ2-2	TRBD1	TGTACCAGCAGAGATAAGGACAGGGAAGGCCCCGGGGAGCTGTCTTTT	CTSRDKDREGPGELSF
many	TRBV5-5	TRBJ2-7	TRBD1	TGTGCCAGCAGCCGCGGGACAGGGTCCTACGAGCAGTACTTC	CASSRGTGSYEQYF
many	TRBV27	TRBJ1-6	TRBD1	TGTGCCAGCAGTTTCGGGACAGATTCACCCCTCCACTTT	CASSFGTDSPLHF
.	TRBV7-4	TRBJ1-1	.	TGTGCCTGCAGCTTAGACACGAACACTGAAGCTTTCTTT	CACSLDTNTEAFF
.	TRBV15	TRBJ1-1	TRBD1	TGTGCCACCAAGCCCCCGACAGGGGGGAACACTGAAGCTTTCTTT	CATKPPTGGNTEAFF
.	TRBV12-3/TRBV12-4	TRBJ1-6	TRBD1	TGTACCAGCAGTAGGGGGACAGACCTCCACTTT	CTSSRGTDLHF
many	TRBV27	TRBJ1-6	TRBD1	TGTGCCAGCAGTTTCGACAGGGGCTATTCACCCCTCCACTTT	CASSFDRGYSPLHF
.	TRBV7-3	TRBJ1-2	TRBD1	TGTGCCAGCAGCTCGGCCGCCGGGACAGGGCCGTTCTATGGCTACACCTTC	CASSSAAGTGPFYGYTF
.	TRBV29-1	TRBJ1-2	.	TGCAGCGTTGAAGAGGATGAGGGGTACTATGGCTACACCTTC	CSVEEDEGYYGYTF
many	TRBV14	TRBJ2-1	.	TGTGCCAGCAGCCAATCTTCTAGGGGGTACAATGAGCAGTTCTTC	CASSQSSRGYNEQFF
.	TRBV20-1	TRBJ2-6	.	TGCAGTGCTAGAGATAGGGGGGCAGTTGACGGCTCTGGGGCCAACGTCCTGACTTTC	CSARDRGAVDGSGANVLTF
many	TRBV7-8	TRBJ2-7	.	TGTGCCAGCAGCTGGGGGCTTAACTACGAGCAGTACTTC	CASSWGLNYEQYF
.	TRBV2	TRBJ2-1	.	TGTGCCAGCAGCCCGCCCCCGAGCTCCTACAATGAGCAGTTCTTC	CASSPPPSSYNEQFF
once	TRBV25-1	TRBJ1-1	.	TGTGCCAGCAGTGCAACACTGAACACTGAAGCTTTCTTT	CASSATLNTEAFF
.	TRBV19	TRBJ2-7	.	TGTGCCAGGGGGTACCGGGCCTCCTACGAGCAGTACTTC	CARGYRASYEQYF
.	TRBV12-5	TRBJ2-3	.	TGTGCTAGTGGTTTGGTAGGGATTGAACACCTCACAGATACGCAGTATTTT	CASGLVGIEHLTDTQYF
.	TRBV19	TRBJ1-5	TRBD1	TGTGCCAGTAGTTTCCCGGACAGGGGGCTTCCGCAGCCCCAGCATTTT	CASSFPDRGLPQPQHF
few	TRBV5-1	TRBJ2-7	TRBD1	TGCGCCAGCAGCACCGCCGGGACAGCAACATACGAGCAGTACTTC	CASSTAGTATYEQYF
.	TRBV7-2	TRBJ2-5	TRBD2	TGTGCCAGCAGCTTTGGGACTAGCGTGAATCGGGAGACCCAGTACTTC	CASSFGTSVNRETQYF
.	TRBV18	TRBJ1-6	TRBD1	TGTGCCAGCTCACCAACCAGGGGGCTTAATTCACCCCTCCACTTT	CASSPTRGLNSPLHF
few	TRBV20-1	TRBJ1-2	.	TGCAGTGCTAGAGATCCGGATTCCTCCTATGGCTACACCTTC	CSARDPDSSYGYTF
.	TRBV5-1	TRBJ2-1	.	TGCGCCAGCAGCTTGATGCGGGGACCCCACAATGAGCAGTTCTTC	CASSLMRGPHNEQFF
many	TRBV18	TRBJ2-7	.	TGTGCCAGCTCACCAGGGCGCGAGCAGTACTTC	CASSPGREQYF
.	TRBV10-3	TRBJ1-5	.	TGTGCCATCAGTGAGTCGAGTTTTGGTAGCAATCAGCCCCAGCATTTT	CAISESSFGSNQPQHF
.	TRBV20-1	TRBJ2-1	.	TGCAGTGCTAGACTCATTGGACGTTACAATGAGCAGTTCTTC	CSARLIGRYNEQFF
.	TRBV2	TRBJ2-7	TRBD2	TGTGCCAGCAGCGTAGAGTTATCGGGAGGGCCGAGCGAGCAGTACTTC	CASSVELSGGPSEQYF
.	TRBV6-6	TRBJ2-7	TRBD2	TGTGCCAGCAGGGGGGGGATAAGCTACGAGCAGTACTTC	CASRGGISYEQYF
.	TRBV9	TRBJ2-5	TRBD1	TGTGCCAGCAGTGGGACAGCACAAGAGACCCAGTACTTC	CASSGTAQETQYF
many	TRBV19	TRBJ2-3	TRBD1	TGTGCCAGTCGAAAAACAGGGGGCCCAGATACGCAGTATTTT	CASRKTGGPDTQYF
.	TRBV2	TRBJ2-7	TRBD1	TGTGCCATCGGGACAGGCACCTGCGAGCAGTACTTC	CAIGTGTCEQYF
few	TRBV10-3	TRBJ1-2	TRBD1	TGTGCCATCAAAGGGGGACAGGGATCTAACTATGGCTACACCTTC	CAIKGGQGSNYGYTF
.	TRBV2	TRBJ2-2	.	TGTGCCAGCACAGGGGGAGGGAACACCGGGGAGCTGTTTTTT	CASTGGGNTGELFF
.	TRBV5-4	TRBJ2-3	.	TGTGCCAGCAGCCTCTTACCAGGGTCCGATACGCAGTATTTT	CASSLLPGSDTQYF
many	TRBV12-3/TRBV12-4	TRBJ1-2	.	TGTGCCAGCAGTTTTATCGAGGGCTACACCTTC	CASSFIEGYTF
.	TRBV19	TRBJ1-3	.	TGTGCCAGCCAAGGGTATCGAAACACCATATATTTT	CASQGYRNTIYF